The 18 T cell receptor beta chains given below trace back to one sample, sequenced in a study of T cells in Graves' hyperthyroidism and ophthalmopathy. Regions amplified from RNA transcripts were the TCR beta CDR3 regions. An initial round of RT-PCR targeting the TCR CDR3 relied on the HTBI primer set. TCRdb processed the multiplex PCR reads anew with MiXCR; each CDR3 protein has one entry. Seen here are around 690,000 distinct CDR3 sequences, roughly 20% observed once, and the top ten hold approximately 30%. The sequencing sample was made of blood. The receptors here all came from a man younger than 45 with Graves' ophthalmopathy.

This clonotype was seen many times. The chain uses TRBV28 and TRBJ2-7; perhaps TRBD1 as D (6 bases). The CDR3 loop spans 13 amino acids. Germline CDR1 MDHEN, CDR2 SYDVKM. Trimming shortened V by 7 bases and J by 3 bases, and 13 bases separated the two germline ends. The CDR3, as DNA: TGTGCCAGCACAGGGGCCCTTATCTACGAGCAGTACTTC. It encodes CASTGALIYEQYF.

The chain uses TRBV28 and TRBJ2-7; TRBD2 matches 7 bases. This CDR3 is 17 amino acids long. CDR1 and CDR2 from the germline V gene are MDHEN and SYDVKM. J was trimmed by 4 bases and V by 5 bases; bases with no gene match: 17. In nucleotides, the CDR3 is TGTGCCAGCAGTATTCTCCCCGGGAGGTCCCCACATTACGAGCAGTACTTC. Translated: CASSILPGRSPHYEQYF.

The sample holds a few counts of this clonotype. The chain recombines TRBV28 with TRBJ2-1; D remains unclear. The CDR3 loop spans 16 amino acids. V gave up 6 bases and J gave up 0 bases, with 15 bases separating them. Germline V gene lookup returns CDR1 MDHEN and CDR2 SYDVKM. The CDR3 DNA reads as TGTGCCAGCAGAACCGGAGAACAAAGCTCCTACAATGAGCAGTTCTTC. This gives the protein CASRTGEQSSYNEQFF.

This clonotype was detected ten times or more. The V call is TRBV30, the J call TRBJ2-3; D is perhaps TRBD2 (5 bases). This CDR3 spans 15 amino acids. Between the trimmed V and J ends, which lost 2 bases and 0 bases, there was a span of 12 bases. CDR1 is GTSNPN and CDR2 is SVGIG in the germline V gene (reference sequence). As DNA, the CDR3 is TGTGCCTGGAGTCCCACGGGAACGAGCACAGATACGCAGTATTTT. It specifies CAWSPTGTSTDTQYF.

The chain couples TRBV6-1 to TRBJ1-1; D not resolved. Between the trimmed V and J ends, which lost 8 bases and 3 bases, there was a span of 16 bases. Germline V gene data show CDR1 as MNHNS and CDR2 as SASEGT. The CDR3 extends over 14 amino acids. The CDR3 region has the DNA TGTGCCAGCCGTATCCCCTTGGTGTACACTGAAGCTTTCTTT. This codes for CASRIPLVYTEAFF.

This clonotype was seen a few times. The rearrangement links TRBV3-1 to TRBJ2-7, with TRBD1 matching over 8 bases. The germline gives CDR1 LGHDT, CDR2 YNNKEL (reference sequence). The CDR3 totals 15 residues. J lost 4 bases, V lost 3 bases, and 8 bases had no gene match. CDR3 protein: CASSHLARGLYEQYF. DNA for the CDR3: TGTGCCAGCAGCCACCTGGCCAGGGGGCTGTACGAGCAGTACTTC.

This clonotype was recorded many times. This chain links TRBV20-1 with TRBJ2-2, with TRBD2 as a possible D gene (5 bases). Trimming pared 0 bases from V and 0 bases from J, leaving 8 bases between. The germline gives CDR1 DFQATT, CDR2 SNEGSKA (reference sequence). The CDR3 runs 15 residues. The CDR3 sequence is CSARDHGANTGELFF. The CDR3, as DNA: TGCAGTGCTAGAGATCACGGGGCGAACACCGGGGAGCTGTTTTTT.

The chain carries TRBV9 and TRBJ2-2; TRBD2 agrees at 7 bases. This CDR3 is built from 13 residues. The germline V gene has CDR1 SGDLS and CDR2 YYNGEE. Trimming cost V 8 bases and J 7 bases; bases outside gene matches: 8. The CDR3 protein is CASSREPDGELFF. The CDR3 DNA follows: TGTGCCAGTTCGCGGGAGCCGGACGGGGAGCTGTTTTTT.

This clonotype was seen a handful of times. This chain joins TRBV6-1 and TRBJ2-7; 8 bases fit TRBD1. CDR1 MNHNS and CDR2 SASEGT come from the germline V gene. Trimming at V came to 6 bases and at J to 2 bases, leaving 9 bases not matched to a gene. This CDR3 is built from 15 residues. The CDR3, as DNA: TGTGCCAGCAGGGTAGACAGGGGATTTCCCTACGAGCAGTACTTC. Translating it yields CASRVDRGFPYEQYF.

This chain joins TRBV7-2 and TRBJ2-2; 9 nucleotides align to TRBD1. V was clipped by 6 bases and J by 3 bases; unmatched bases: 5. There are 15 residues in the CDR3. CDR1 and CDR2 from the germline V gene are SGHTA and FQGNSA. CDR3 in DNA: TGTGCCAGCAGGAACAGGGGGCTAGACACCGGGGAGCTGTTTTTT. It specifies CASRNRGLDTGELFF.

The table lists this clonotype with many counts. The chain carries TRBV11-2 and TRBJ1-2; D possibly corresponds to TRBD1 (5 bases). V was trimmed by 1 base and J by 4 bases, leaving 10 bases between them. The germline CDR1 and CDR2 sequences are SGHAT and FQNNGV. The CDR3 is 14 residues long. The CDR3, as DNA: TGTGCCAGCAGCTTAGTTCCAGGGTTCTATGGCTACACCTTC. Residues: CASSLVPGFYGYTF.

This clonotype was seen only a few times. The chain couples TRBV5-1 to TRBJ2-2, with D unclear. The CDR3 length is 15 residues. Germline V gene sequence: CDR1 SGHRS, CDR2 YFSETQ. The V end lost 0 bases, the J end lost 3 bases, and 9 bases lay between the germline ends. The CDR3 protein is CASSLVPVDTGELFF. The DNA of the CDR3 is TGCGCCAGCAGCTTGGTTCCAGTGGACACCGGGGAGCTGTTTTTT.

The V gene is TRBV20-1, the J gene TRBJ2-3; tentatively, D is TRBD2 (5 bases). The CDR3 totals 15 residues. CDR1 is DFQATT, CDR2 SNEGSKA, per germline (reference sequence). With 3 bases removed from V and 3 bases from J, the gap between germline ends came to 16 bases. CDR3: CSASDSGIPTDTQYF. The DNA of the CDR3 is TGCAGTGCTAGCGACTCCGGGATACCGACAGATACGCAGTATTTT.

This clonotype was counted a few times. This chain joins TRBV10-3 and TRBJ2-1, with D perhaps TRBD1 (6 bases). This CDR3 comprises 14 residues. The germline V gene has CDR1 ENHRY and CDR2 SYGVKD. Between the trimmed V and J ends, which lost 5 bases and 8 bases, there was a span of 16 bases. The CDR3 DNA reads TGTGCCATCAGTCAAGGGACACCCGCTCATGAGCAGTTCTTC. This sequence encodes CAISQGTPAHEQFF.

The rearrangement links TRBV20-1 to TRBJ2-7; the D gene is possibly TRBD1 (5 bases). The V and J ends lost 0 bases and 0 bases respectively, with 12 bases between them. This CDR3 has 15 residues. The germline gives CDR1 DFQATT, CDR2 SNEGSKA (reference sequence). CDR3 coding DNA: TGCAGTGCTAGAGATAAGGGGCAGAGCTCCTACGAGCAGTACTTC. It encodes CSARDKGQSSYEQYF.

The CDR3 nucleotides are TGCGCCACCACCTCTTTAGGGGACACTGAAGCTTTCTTT. Its translation: CATTSLGDTEAFF. The rearrangement links TRBV10-2 to TRBJ1-1, with TRBD1 as a possible D gene (5 bases). V lost 10 bases, J lost 3 bases, and 15 bases lay in between. Germline V gene lookup returns CDR1 WSHSY and CDR2 SAAADI. CDR3 length: 13 amino acids.

The chain links TRBV10-2 to TRBJ2-7; 9 bases map to TRBD1. V shed 3 bases, J shed 3 bases, and the junction held 15 bases outside the gene matches. The CDR3 covers 18 residues. Per the germline V gene, CDR1 is WSHSY and CDR2 is SAAADI. The CDR3 nucleotides read TGCGCCAGCAGTGACGCCCGGGACAGGGTGGGAAGGGGCTACGAGCAGTACTTC. It translates to CASSDARDRVGRGYEQYF.

The chain carries TRBV30 and TRBJ2-7; 10 bases align to TRBD2. The trim removed 8 bases at V and 5 bases at J, leaving 6 bases unmatched. The CDR3 covers 12 residues. Germline CDR1 is GTSNPN and CDR2 is SVGIG (reference sequence). This CDR3 is CATSGTGDEQYF. The CDR3 DNA sequence: TGTGCCACTAGCGGGACGGGAGACGAGCAGTACTTC. Together with reference TRBV30 and TRBJ2-7, the CDR3 gives the full variable domain: SQTIHQWPATLVQPVGSPLSLECTVEGTSNPNLYWYRQAAGRGLQLLFYSVGIGQISSEVPQNLSASRPQDRQFILSSKKLLLSDSGFYLCATSGTGDEQYFGPGTRLTVT.